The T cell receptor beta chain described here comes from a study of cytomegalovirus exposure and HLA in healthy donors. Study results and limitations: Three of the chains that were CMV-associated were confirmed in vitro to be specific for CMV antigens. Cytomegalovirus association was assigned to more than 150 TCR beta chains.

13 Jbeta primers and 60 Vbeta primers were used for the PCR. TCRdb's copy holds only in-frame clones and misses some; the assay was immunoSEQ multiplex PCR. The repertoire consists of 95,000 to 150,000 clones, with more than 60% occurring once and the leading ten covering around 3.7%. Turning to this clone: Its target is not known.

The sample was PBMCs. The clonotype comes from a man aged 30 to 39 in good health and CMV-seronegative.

The CDR3 sequence: CASSLSGGSSYEQYF. Written as DNA, the CDR3 is TGTGCCAGCAGTTTATCGGGCGGGAGCTCCTACGAGCAGTACTTC. This chain connects TRBV27 to TRBJ2-7; TRBD2 aligns across 7 bases. Looked up from germline, CDR1 is MNHEY and CDR2 is SMNVEV (reference sequence). CDR3 length: 15 amino acids. V shed 0 bases, J shed 0 bases, and the junction held 2 bases outside the gene matches.